A selection of T cell receptor beta chains follows, all from one sample in a study of T cell responses to AZD1222 COVID-19 vaccine. Using immunoSEQ multiplex PCR, the repertoire was profiled, and TCRdb retains in-frame clones only, with some absent. The sample carries 100,000 to 150,000 clones, about 89% recorded once. Sample: peripheral blood, taken on day 0 of AZD1222 vaccination. Receptors originate from an adult in good health. CDR3s include the opening cysteine and the closing phenylalanine or tryptophan. The size of a clone is reported for some rows only, either as once, few or many, or as a class for expanded clones.

>NA|TRBV7-2
CASSIGLAVGAYEQYF
>NA|TRBV7-9
CASSLVGSGYEQYF
>NA|TRBV7-3
CASSLTGTPGTGPYSNQPQHF
>NA|TRBV5-6
CASSFNRVFQPQHF
>NA|TRBV6-2/TRBV6-3
CASSYPGQKAFF
>NA|TRBV7-3
CASSLNLGPPQNEQFF
>NA|TRBV19
CASSRSGGSIFTDTQYF
>NA|TRBV5-1
CASSLVGGGKNTGELFF
>NA|TRBV4-1
CASSQRTSGYSYEQYF
>NA|TRBV7-3
CASSLLAPSSYNEQFF
>NA|TRBV19
CASSISGATEAFF
>NA|TRBV4-2
CASSQEGVLALNEQFF
>few|TRBV6-5
CASSLFGGTEAFF
>once|TRBV28
CASSLGTNTGELFF
>NA|TRBV3-1/TRBV3-2
CASSQIPGFTYNEQFF
>NA|TRBV2
CASDPGTYNEQFF